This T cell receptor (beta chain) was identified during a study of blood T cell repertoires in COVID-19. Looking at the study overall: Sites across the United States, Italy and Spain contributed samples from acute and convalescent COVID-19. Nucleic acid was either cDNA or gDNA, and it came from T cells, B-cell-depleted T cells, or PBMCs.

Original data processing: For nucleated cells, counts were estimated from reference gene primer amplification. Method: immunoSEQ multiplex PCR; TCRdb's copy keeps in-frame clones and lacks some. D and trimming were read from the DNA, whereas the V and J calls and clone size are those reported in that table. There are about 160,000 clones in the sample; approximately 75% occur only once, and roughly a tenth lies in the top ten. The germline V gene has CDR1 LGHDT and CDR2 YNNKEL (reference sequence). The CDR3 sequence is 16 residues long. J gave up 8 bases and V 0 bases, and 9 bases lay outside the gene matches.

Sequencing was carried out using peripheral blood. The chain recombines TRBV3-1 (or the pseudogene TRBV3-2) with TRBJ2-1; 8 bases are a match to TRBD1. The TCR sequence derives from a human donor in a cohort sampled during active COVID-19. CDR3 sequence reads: CASSQERRQGNHEQFF. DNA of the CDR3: TGTGCCAGCAGCCAAGAAAGGAGACAGGGGAATCATGAGCAGTTCTTC.